These 28 T cell receptor beta chains originate from one sample sequenced in a study of PD-1 blockade in mismatch repair-deficient tumors (dated by TCRdb to about 2017). The library was made by the immunoSEQ multiplex PCR assay. The clones in this table, taken by TCRdb from immuneACCESS, are in-frame only. Not every clone is retained; where verified, under half of the shortfall comes from an unresolved V gene, and the cause of the rest is unknown. Recorded for this sample are about 63,000 clones; more than 70% of them occurred a single time. More than 11% of the sample lies in the top ten. Sample: peripheral blood, taken 52 weeks after starting pembrolizumab. These receptors were collected from an adult with mismatch repair-deficient cancer.

V and J are TRBV21-1 and TRBJ2-2; TRBD2, the table's D call, lacks a check against the DNA. TRBV21-1 is shown as a pseudogene. The CDR3 spans 16 residues. DNA of the CDR3: TGTGCCAGCAGCAAAGCGGCGGGACGGGCGACCGGGGAGCTGTTTTTT. This codes for CASSKAAGRATGELFF.

The gene calls are TRBV2 and TRBJ2-7, with D tentatively TRBD1 (6 bases). V lost 1 base to trimming and J lost 1 base, with 8 bases between them. The length of the CDR3 is 14 residues. Germline CDR1 SNHLY, CDR2 FYNNEI. CDR3 region: CASSEVGASYEQYF. CDR3 sequence (DNA): TGTGCCAGCAGTGAAGTGGGGGCGTCCTACGAGCAGTACTTC.

This chain connects TRBV19 to TRBJ2-5, with unresolved D. The germline gives CDR1 LNHDA, CDR2 SQIVND (reference sequence). This CDR3 spans 13 amino acids. V was trimmed by 3 bases and J by 1 base, leaving 6 bases between them. The CDR3 reads CASSMGSQETQYF. The DNA for the CDR3 is TGTGCCAGTAGTATGGGCAGCCAAGAGACCCAGTACTTC.

The chain joins TRBV28 to TRBJ2-6; the D is unclear. CDR1 is MDHEN and CDR2 is SYDVKM in the germline V gene. V lost 5 bases, J lost 2 bases, and 7 bases lay in between. This CDR3 has 14 residues. CDR3 region: CASSAGPGANVLTF. In DNA, the CDR3 is TGTGCCAGCAGTGCAGGTCCTGGGGCCAACGTCCTGACTTTC.

The CDR3 DNA reads as TGTGCCAGCAGTGAAGCCCTGACCCGACTAGCGGGCACAGATACGCAGTATTTT. Its protein is CASSEALTRLAGTDTQYF. The chain employs TRBV2 and TRBJ2-3; 9 bases fit TRBD2. CDR3 length: 18 amino acids. The V and J ends lost 0 bases and 1 base, in that order; junction bases with no gene match: 8. Germline values: CDR1 SNHLY, CDR2 FYNNEI.

The chain recombines TRBV25-1 with TRBJ2-7; D uncertain. From germline, CDR1 is MGHDK and CDR2 SYGVNS. V was clipped by 5 bases and J by 9 bases, with 20 bases between them. CDR3 length: 14 residues. DNA of the CDR3: TGTGCCAGCAGTTCGATCTCGGCGCCCTATGGGCAGTACTTC. The encoded protein is CASSSISAPYGQYF.

CDR3 sequence (DNA): TGTGCCAGTAGTTCCGCGGGGATGGCCTACCCAATAGAGGCAGATACGCAGTATTTT. Translating gives CASSSAGMAYPIEADTQYF. The chain employs TRBV19 and TRBJ2-3, with D perhaps TRBD2 (6 bases). Germline lookup yields CDR1 LNHDA and CDR2 SQIVND (reference sequence). Trimming left V 5 bases short and J 4 bases short, with 28 bases between. The CDR3 has 19 amino acids.

The chain links TRBV6-1 to TRBJ1-1; 7 bases are a match to TRBD1. Germline assignment: CDR1 MNHNS and CDR2 SASEGT. The CDR3 spans 13 residues. J gave up 3 bases and V 7 bases, and 5 bases lay outside the gene matches. The CDR3 here is CASKDREYTEAFF. The DNA for the CDR3 is TGTGCCAGCAAAGACAGGGAGTACACTGAAGCTTTCTTT.

This clone was seen only a few times. J is TRBJ2-7 and V is TRBV19; TRBD2 agrees at 11 bases. CDR3 length equals 14 residues. Germline CDR1 and CDR2: LNHDA and SQIVND (reference sequence). J was trimmed by 5 bases and V by 5 bases; bases with no gene match: 5. The CDR3 DNA follows: TGTGCCAGTAGTTCTAGCGGGAGGAGCCACGAGCAGTACTTC. Translated, it gives CASSSSGRSHEQYF.

This chain links TRBV30 with TRBJ2-7; D remains ambiguous. The CDR3 runs to 13 residues. CDR1 GTSNPN and CDR2 SVGIG come from the germline V gene (reference sequence). The ends were cut back, 0 bases at V and 6 bases at J, with 12 bases in the middle. The CDR3 DNA sequence: TGTGCCTGGAGTGTACGCGAAACGGGCGAGCAGTACTTC. Translation gives CAWSVRETGEQYF.

V and J are TRBV6-5 and TRBJ2-2; TRBD1 aligns across 7 bases. V shed 6 bases and J 1 base; nucleotides not matched to a gene: 2. CDR1 is MNHEY and CDR2 is SVGAGI in the germline V gene. The CDR3 runs 14 residues. The CDR3 loop is CASRSGGNTGELFF. Here the CDR3 DNA reads TGTGCCAGCAGATCAGGGGGGAACACCGGGGAGCTGTTTTTT.

The chain combines TRBV28 with TRBJ1-5; no definite D call. V was trimmed by 5 bases and J by 7 bases, leaving 9 bases between them. The V gene's germline CDR1 is MDHEN and CDR2 SYDVKM. CDR3 length: 12 residues. DNA for the CDR3: TGTGCCAGCAGTCTACTGTGGCAGCCCCAGCATTTT. Protein: CASSLLWQPQHF.

This chain links TRBV11-3 with TRBJ1-2; 9 bases are a match to TRBD1. Germline CDR1 is SGHNT and CDR2 is YENEEA. The trim removed 5 bases at V and 3 bases at J, leaving 7 bases unmatched. The CDR3 loop spans 15 amino acids. This CDR3 is CASSPGQGRYYGYTF. Written as DNA, the CDR3 is TGTGCCAGCAGCCCAGGACAGGGGAGGTACTATGGCTACACCTTC.

This clone was picked up a small number of times. The chain carries TRBV29-1 and TRBJ1-2; no definite D call. The germline gives CDR1 SQVTM, CDR2 ANQGSEA. V lost 7 bases, J lost 3 bases, and 9 bases lay in between. The CDR3 totals 11 residues. The CDR3: CSARIDYGYTF. The DNA of the CDR3 is TGCAGCGCTAGAATAGACTATGGCTACACCTTC. Filled out from reference TRBV29-1 and TRBJ1-2, the complete variable domain reads SAVISQKPSRDICQRGTSLTIQCQVDSQVTMMFWYRQQPGQSLTLIATANQGSEATYESGFVIDKFPISRPNLTFSTLTVSNMSPEDSSIYLCSARIDYGYTFGSGTRLTVV.

The CDR3 reads CASSFQGTGQPQHF. The CDR3 nucleotides are TGTGCCAGCAGCTTTCAGGGGACGGGACAGCCCCAGCATTTT. The chain couples TRBV5-4 to TRBJ1-5; D perhaps matches TRBD1 (6 bases). Germline loops: CDR1 SGHNT, CDR2 YYREEE (reference sequence). Trimming took off 2 bases at V and 7 bases at J, with 13 bases between the two ends. CDR3 length: 14 amino acids.

This clone has just a few counts. V usage is TRBV6-1 and J usage is TRBJ2-7, with 10 positions matching TRBD1. V dropped 8 bases and J dropped 1; count of bases not matched to a gene: 5. Germline lookup yields CDR1 MNHNS and CDR2 SASEGT. This CDR3 has 14 amino acids. CDR3 DNA sequence: TGTGCCAGCTCCCGGGACAGGGGATCCTACGAGCAGTACTTC. Its protein is CASSRDRGSYEQYF.

The chain recombines TRBV7-6 with TRBJ2-3; 10 bases match TRBD2. Trimming cost V 6 bases and J 3 bases; bases outside gene matches: 9. The CDR3 runs 16 residues. Germline-derived CDR1 and CDR2 are SGHVS and FNYEAQ. CDR3 bases: TGTGCCAGCAGTTCAAGAAGCGGGAGGGGAACAGATACGCAGTATTTT. Translation: CASSSRSGRGTDTQYF. The whole variable domain, remainder taken from reference TRBV7-6 and TRBJ2-3, is GAGVSQSPRYKVTKRGQDVALRCDPISGHVSLYWYRQALGQGPEFLTYFNYEAQQDKSGLPNDRFSAERPEGSISTLTIQRTEQRDSAMYRCASSSRSGRGTDTQYFGPGTRLTVL.

This clone was found once. V and J are TRBV30 and TRBJ1-2, with unresolved D. Germline V lookup: CDR1 GTSNPN, CDR2 SVGIG (reference sequence). This CDR3 contains 14 residues. Trimming left V 3 bases short and J 4 bases short, with 15 bases between. The CDR3 DNA follows: TGTGCCTGGAGCGCTGGCCAAGGCGGCTATGGCTACACCTTC. Its translation: CAWSAGQGGYGYTF.

This clone was found a few times. The chain carries TRBV5-1 and TRBJ2-7; 7 positions match TRBD1. There are 13 residues in the CDR3. V shed 6 bases and J 0 bases; nucleotides not matched to a gene: 3. Germline-derived CDR1 and CDR2 are SGHRS and YFSETQ. CDR3 residues: CASTWDSSYEQYF. For the CDR3, the DNA is TGCGCCAGCACCTGGGACAGCTCCTACGAGCAGTACTTC.

This chain connects TRBV13 to TRBJ2-7, with TRBD1 as a possible D gene (5 bases). V was shortened by 3 bases and J by 4 bases, with 7 bases between the two germline ends. Germline loops: CDR1 PRHDT, CDR2 FYEKMQ (reference sequence). This CDR3 has 12 amino acids. The CDR3 reads CASSFRQYEQYF. The CDR3 DNA reads TGTGCCAGCAGCTTTAGACAGTACGAGCAGTACTTC.

V gene TRBV4-3 combines with J gene TRBJ2-5, with TRBD1 as a possible D gene (6 bases). The CDR3 extends over 18 amino acids. Trimming shortened V by 4 bases and J by 3 bases, and 24 bases separated the two germline ends. CDR1 and CDR2 (germline): LGHNA, YSLEER. The CDR3 spells CASSPPCGGAGFKETQYF. CDR3 nucleotide sequence: TGCGCCAGCAGCCCCCCGTGTGGGGGCGCAGGGTTCAAAGAGACCCAGTACTTC.

V and J are TRBV27 and TRBJ1-1, with D uncertain. The CDR3 contains 13 residues. The V gene's germline CDR1 is MNHEY and CDR2 SMNVEV (reference sequence). The V and J ends lost 6 bases and 2 bases respectively, with 10 bases between them. Written as DNA, the CDR3 is TGTGCCAGCAGCCCCGCAGGAAACACTGAAGCTTTCTTT. The encoded protein is CASSPAGNTEAFF.

V gene TRBV11-2 combines with J gene TRBJ2-7; 11 bases match TRBD1. Germline V gene data show CDR1 as SGHAT and CDR2 as FQNNGV. The CDR3 spans 14 residues. V shed 5 bases, J shed 5 bases, and the junction held 5 bases outside the gene matches. CDR3 sequence reads: CASSQPGQGDEQYF. The CDR3 nucleotides read TGTGCCAGCAGCCAGCCGGGACAGGGGGACGAGCAGTACTTC.

The chain links TRBV5-1 to TRBJ2-1; D uncertain. V lost 0 bases and J 3 bases, leaving 7 bases between the germline ends. This CDR3 has 14 amino acids. From germline, CDR1 is SGHRS and CDR2 YFSETQ. The CDR3 DNA reads TGCGCCAGCAGCTTGGGCAGGAGCTACAATGAGCAGTTCTTC. Encoded protein: CASSLGRSYNEQFF.

This CDR3 is CASSFRYTSYEQYF. CDR3 coding DNA: TGTGCCAGCAGTTTTCGGTATACCTCCTACGAGCAGTACTTC. The chain joins TRBV27 to TRBJ2-7; the D is unclear. Germline V CDR1 and CDR2: MNHEY, SMNVEV (reference sequence). This CDR3 contains 14 residues. Trimming shortened V by 3 bases and J by 0 bases, and 9 bases separated the two germline ends.

This clone showed up just once. This sequence joins TRBV5-1 and TRBJ2-7, with 9 bases fitting TRBD1. Germline CDR1 and CDR2: SGHRS and YFSETQ. After removal of 4 bases from V and 0 bases from J, the junction contained 5 bases not matched to a gene. The CDR3 totals 15 residues. The CDR3 bases are TGCGCCAGCAGCGGGACAGGGATCAGCTCCTACGAGCAGTACTTC. Translated: CASSGTGISSYEQYF.

This chain connects TRBV11-1 to TRBJ2-7; 8 bases align to TRBD2. The CDR3 consists of 18 residues. V lost 3 bases to trimming and J lost 0 bases; unmatched junction nucleotides: 13. The germline V gene encodes CDR1 SGHAT and CDR2 FQDESV (reference sequence). In nucleotides, the CDR3 is TGTGCCAGCAGCTTGGGGCGGGAGGCCTACTTCAGCTCCTACGAGCAGTACTTC. Its protein is CASSLGREAYFSSYEQYF.

The rearrangement uses TRBV4-1 and TRBJ2-7; TRBD1 or TRBD2 may be the D gene (5 bases each). CDR3 length equals 16 residues. V gave up 0 bases and J gave up 0 bases, with 12 bases separating them. In germline, CDR1 is MGHRA, CDR2 YSYEKL. The CDR3 region has the DNA TGCGCCAGCAGCCAAGATCAGGGACGACTCTCCTACGAGCAGTACTTC. Protein: CASSQDQGRLSYEQYF.